What follows describes a single T cell receptor beta chain. This entry belongs to a study of blood T cell repertoires in COVID-19. Study-level information: The United States, Italy and Spain were the sources of the acute and convalescent COVID-19 samples. T cells, B-cell-depleted T cells, or PBMCs provided the cDNA or gDNA that served as material.

The CDR3 runs to 15 residues. Trimming cost V 6 bases and J 10 bases; bases outside gene matches: 8. In germline, CDR1 is ENHRY, CDR2 SYGVKD. Source study methods: From reference gene primer amplification, estimates of nucleated cell counts were derived. Data came from immunoSEQ multiplex PCR; TCRdb stores just in-frame clones and leaves some out. The DNA was the basis for D and trimming; V, J and clone size are from that table. The sample contains 350,000 to 450,000 clones, roughly 85% of which appear only once. The sequenced material came from peripheral blood. This TCR came from a woman aged 18 to 35 with acute or convalescent COVID-19. The chain joins TRBV10-3 to TRBJ1-6; 11 nucleotides line up with TRBD1. CDR3 sequence (DNA): TGTGCCATCAGCCCGGGACAGGGGGGGGAGTCACCCCTCCACTTT. Residues: CAISPGQGGESPLHF.